One and the same sample provided the 3 T cell receptor beta chains below, sequenced in a study of blood T cell repertoires in COVID-19 (TCRdb year 2020). The library was built by means of the immunoSEQ multiplex PCR assay. Not all clones reach the TCRdb copy of this immuneACCESS table, which keeps in-frame sequences only. Checked studies attribute under half of the gap to unresolved V genes and leave the rest unexplained. Here the sample has under 300,000 clones; about 86% occur a single time. In total, the top ten clones hold around 9.9% of the sample. Material: peripheral blood. The receptors were sampled from a woman aged 80 or over with acute or convalescent COVID-19.

The V and J genes are TRBV6-6 and TRBJ1-1, with 8 bases lining up with TRBD1. Germline CDR1 is MNHNY and CDR2 is SVGAGI (reference sequence). This CDR3 comprises 14 residues. The J segment lost 1 base and the V segment lost 6 bases, leaving 4 bases of the junction unmatched. The CDR3 protein is CASRRQGTNTEAFF. CDR3 nucleotide sequence: TGTGCCAGCAGACGACAGGGGACGAACACTGAAGCTTTCTTT.

The V gene is TRBV28, the J gene TRBJ1-2; 8 bases fit TRBD1. V dropped 5 bases and J dropped 2; count of bases not matched to a gene: 7. Per germline, CDR1 MDHEN and CDR2 SYDVKM. The CDR3 runs to 15 residues. The CDR3 region has the DNA TGTGCCAGCAGTCGGGACAGGATCTCAAACTATGGCTACACCTTC. It encodes CASSRDRISNYGYTF.

The V and J genes are TRBV7-3 and TRBJ1-6; D unclear. Germline V lookup: CDR1 SGHTA, CDR2 FQGTGA. The CDR3 extends over 15 amino acids. Trimming pared 8 bases from V and 0 bases from J, leaving 11 bases between. The CDR3 is CASCHLSSYNSPLHF. CDR3 coding DNA: TGTGCCAGCTGCCACCTGAGCTCCTATAATTCACCCCTCCACTTT.